What follows is one T cell receptor (beta chain) and its context. What it binds is not known. This could be a read error, since a much larger clone is one nucleotide away. This sample is drawn from a study of OX40 agonist ivuxolimab in advanced cancers. Overall study results and limits: Dosing at 0.1 to 3.0 mg/kg was accompanied by clonal expansion of CD4+ and CD8+ blood T cells by week 6. The average count of expanded clones was higher among CD8+ T cells than among CD4+.

Assay used: immunoSEQ multiplex PCR; TCRdb lists only in-frame clones, some missing. This sample yields 50,000 to 55,000 clones, of which approximately 80% are seen a single time; 0.69% belongs to the top ten. The clonotype comes from an adult with an advanced solid tumor such as melanoma, head and neck, liver or kidney cancer. Sample: CD4+ or CD8+ T cells sorted from blood, taken in a trial of the OX40 agonist ivuxolimab.

The CDR3 sequence: CASSPLQETQYF. Here the CDR3 DNA reads TGTGCCAGCAGCCCCCTCCAAGAGACCCAGTACTTC. The chain couples TRBV7-6 to TRBJ2-5; D gene uncertain. The CDR3 runs to 12 residues. Germline values: CDR1 SGHVS, CDR2 FNYEAQ. Trimming took 5 bases from V and 1 from J, leaving 5 bases between them.